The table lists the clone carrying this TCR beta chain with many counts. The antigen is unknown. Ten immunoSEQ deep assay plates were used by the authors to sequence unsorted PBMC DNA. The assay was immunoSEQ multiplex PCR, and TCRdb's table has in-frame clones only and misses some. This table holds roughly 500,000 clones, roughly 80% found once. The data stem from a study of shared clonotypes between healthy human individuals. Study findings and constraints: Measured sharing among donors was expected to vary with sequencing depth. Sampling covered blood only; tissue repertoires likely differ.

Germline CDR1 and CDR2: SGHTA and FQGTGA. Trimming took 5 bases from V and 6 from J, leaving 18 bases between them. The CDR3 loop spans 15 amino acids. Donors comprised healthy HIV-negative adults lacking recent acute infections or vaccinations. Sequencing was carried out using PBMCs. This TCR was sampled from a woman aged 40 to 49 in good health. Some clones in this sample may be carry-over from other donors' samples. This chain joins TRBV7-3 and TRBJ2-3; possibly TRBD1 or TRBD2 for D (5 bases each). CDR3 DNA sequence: TGTGCCAGCAGCCAGACGGGGCTAGAATCCGATACGCAGTATTTT. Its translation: CASSQTGLESDTQYF.